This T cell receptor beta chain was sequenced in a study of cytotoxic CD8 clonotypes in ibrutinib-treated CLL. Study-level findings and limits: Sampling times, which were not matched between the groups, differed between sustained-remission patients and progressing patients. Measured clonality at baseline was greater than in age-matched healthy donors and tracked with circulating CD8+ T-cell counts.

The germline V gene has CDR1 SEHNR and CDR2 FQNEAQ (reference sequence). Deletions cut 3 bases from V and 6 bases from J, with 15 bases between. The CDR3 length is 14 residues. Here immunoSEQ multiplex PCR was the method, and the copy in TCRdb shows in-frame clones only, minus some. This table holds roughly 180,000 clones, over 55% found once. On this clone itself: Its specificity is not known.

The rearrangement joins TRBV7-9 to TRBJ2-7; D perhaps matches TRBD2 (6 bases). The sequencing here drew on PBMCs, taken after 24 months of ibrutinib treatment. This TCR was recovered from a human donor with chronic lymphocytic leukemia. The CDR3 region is CASSFPGGNSEQYF. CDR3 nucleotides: TGTGCCAGCAGCTTCCCAGGAGGGAATAGCGAGCAGTACTTC.